These 19 T cell receptor beta chains were all obtained from the same sample, sequenced in a study of shared clonotypes between healthy human individuals. Sequenced by immunoSEQ multiplex PCR; TCRdb stores in-frame clones only, minus some. This table holds more than 1.2 million clones, 98% found once. Sequencing input: naive CD4+ T cells sorted from blood. Regarding subset: CD45RA+ positively selected. These receptors originate from a man younger than 40 in good health.

This sequence joins TRBV4-1 and TRBJ1-1, with 8 bases fitting TRBD1. This CDR3 region has 18 residues. J gave up 5 bases and V 2 bases, and 16 bases lay outside the gene matches. Germline CDR1 reads MGHRA; CDR2 reads YSYEKL. The CDR3 is CASSQLGDRGPLGTEAFF. The CDR3 coding sequence is TGCGCCAGCAGCCAACTGGGCGACAGGGGCCCCTTGGGTACTGAAGCTTTCTTT.

The rearrangement joins TRBV11-2 to TRBJ1-4, with 7 bases that match TRBD1. The CDR3 length is 16 residues. The germline V gene encodes CDR1 SGHAT and CDR2 FQNNGV. Unmatched junction bases numbered 6, after V lost 5 bases and J lost 0 bases. The CDR3 here is CASSRTGGPTNEKLFF. Written as DNA, the CDR3 is TGTGCCAGCAGCCGGACAGGTGGCCCAACTAATGAAAAACTGTTTTTT.

The chain couples TRBV15 to TRBJ1-5; a weak D match, TRBD1 (5 bases). This CDR3 is built from 13 residues. V gave up 3 bases and J gave up 7 bases, with 10 bases separating them. Germline assignment: CDR1 LNHNV and CDR2 YYDKDF (reference sequence). The CDR3 loop reads CATSSLRVQPQHF. The CDR3 region has the DNA TGTGCCACCAGCAGTCTCAGGGTACAGCCCCAGCATTTT.

This clone was seen once. The rearrangement joins TRBV7-9 to TRBJ2-5; D not resolved. The V and J ends lost 0 bases and 2 bases respectively, with 19 bases between them. The germline gives CDR1 SEHNR, CDR2 FQNEAQ (reference sequence). The CDR3 runs to 18 residues. Written as DNA, the CDR3 is TGTGCCAGCAGCTTAGCTCTGTCCTCGACTGGCTTGCAAGAGACCCAGTACTTC. Encoded protein: CASSLALSSTGLQETQYF.

This sequence joins TRBV28 and TRBJ2-2; D assignment may be TRBD1 or TRBD2 (5 bases each). CDR1 MDHEN and CDR2 SYDVKM come from the germline V gene. Trimming shortened V by 6 bases and J by 5 bases, and 16 bases separated the two germline ends. CDR3 length equals 15 residues. CDR3 residues: CASSPPGPGTGELFF. In DNA, the CDR3 is TGTGCCAGCAGCCCCCCGGGACCGGGGACCGGGGAGCTGTTTTTT.

The rearrangement joins TRBV28 to TRBJ1-4; TRBD1 aligns across 7 bases. The junction had 6 bases not matched to a gene; V was cut back by 7 bases and J by 7 bases. Germline CDR1 MDHEN, CDR2 SYDVKM. The CDR3 spans 13 residues. The CDR3 DNA reads TGTGCCAGCACTTGGCAGGGGGGTGAAAAACTGTTTTTT. The encoded protein is CASTWQGGEKLFF.

About this clone: This same CDR3 is encoded by further DNA sequences in the sample. The gene calls are TRBV2 and TRBJ2-7; D remains unclear. Deletions cut 1 base from V and 0 bases from J, with 10 bases between. Germline V gene sequence: CDR1 SNHLY, CDR2 FYNNEI. CDR3 length: 15 residues. In DNA form, the CDR3 reads TGTGCCAGCAGTGAAGGAGCCGGATCCTCCTACGAGCAGTACTTC. As protein: CASSEGAGSSYEQYF.

The V call is TRBV2, the J call TRBJ1-2; 11 nucleotides line up with TRBD1. The germline CDR1 and CDR2 sequences are SNHLY and FYNNEI. The CDR3 spans 15 residues. J gave up 8 bases and V 4 bases, and 9 bases lay outside the gene matches. For the CDR3, the DNA is TGTGCCAGCAGTGGCACCCGGACAGGGGGCTTCGGCTACACCTTC. It specifies CASSGTRTGGFGYTF.

The rearrangement uses TRBV28 and TRBJ1-5, with no clear D. V was clipped by 2 bases and J by 3 bases, with 11 bases between them. The CDR3 sequence is 15 residues long. The germline V gene has CDR1 MDHEN and CDR2 SYDVKM. The CDR3 loop is CASSLKGRLNQPQHF. The DNA of the CDR3 is TGTGCCAGCAGTTTAAAGGGAAGGCTCAATCAGCCCCAGCATTTT.

This sequence joins TRBV7-2 and TRBJ1-3; maybe TRBD1 (5 bases). Trimming stripped 2 bases from V and 2 bases from J, with 10 bases between. Per germline, CDR1 SGHTA and CDR2 FQGNSA. The CDR3 is 15 residues long. The CDR3 region has the DNA TGTGCCAGCAGCTTATATTCCAGGGCTGGAAACACCATATATTTT. This encodes CASSLYSRAGNTIYF.

This clone appeared once. Other DNA variants within this sample encode the same CDR3. The genes are TRBV20-1 and TRBJ2-7; no firm D call. V lost 6 bases and J 4 bases, leaving 7 bases between the germline ends. The CDR3 extends over 10 amino acids. Germline CDR1 and CDR2: DFQATT and SNEGSKA (reference sequence). The CDR3 nucleotides read TGCAGTGCCTTAGATTACGAGCAGTACTTC. Translating gives CSALDYEQYF.

V is TRBV5-4 and J is TRBJ2-3; the match to TRBD2 covers 9 bases. CDR1 is SGHNT and CDR2 is YYREEE in the germline V gene (reference sequence). The junction had 6 bases not matched to a gene; V was cut back by 0 bases and J by 10 bases. This CDR3 has 14 amino acids. CDR3: CASSLGLAGQAQYF. The CDR3 DNA is TGTGCCAGCAGCTTGGGGCTAGCGGGACAAGCGCAGTATTTT.

The J gene is TRBJ2-7, the V gene TRBV5-1; no clear D gene. The germline V gene encodes CDR1 SGHRS and CDR2 YFSETQ. CDR3 length: 17 amino acids. V gave up 4 bases and J gave up 3 bases, with 23 bases separating them. The CDR3 protein is CASSLDGSSIAVYEQYF. In DNA, the CDR3 is TGCGCCAGCAGCCTGGACGGTTCAAGCATAGCCGTCTACGAGCAGTACTTC.

The chain links TRBV9 to TRBJ2-1, with 14 bases aligning to TRBD2. J was trimmed by 9 bases and V by 0 bases; bases with no gene match: 5. This CDR3 is built from 16 residues. Germline V gives CDR1 SGDLS, CDR2 YYNGEE. For the CDR3, the DNA is TGTGCCAGCAGCGTAGATGGGACTAGCGGGAGTGGTGAGCAGTTCTTC. Its protein product is CASSVDGTSGSGEQFF.

This clone occurred once. The chain links TRBV5-6 to TRBJ2-2; the match to TRBD2 covers 13 bases. V lost 4 bases and J lost 10; bases outside the gene matches: 4. The CDR3 runs 14 residues. The germline V gene encodes CDR1 SGHDT and CDR2 YYEEEE. CDR3 sequence: CASSLGLAGPELFF. In nucleotides, the CDR3 is TGTGCCAGCAGCCTGGGACTAGCGGGACCGGAGCTGTTTTTT.

This chain connects TRBV27 to TRBJ2-7; 7 positions agree with TRBD2. Germline V gives CDR1 MNHEY, CDR2 SMNVEV (reference sequence). V lost 3 bases to trimming and J lost 6 bases; unmatched junction nucleotides: 5. This CDR3 is built from 13 residues. For the CDR3, the DNA is TGTGCCAGCAGTTTGATGATAGCGGGCGAGCAGTACTTC. Its protein is CASSLMIAGEQYF.

This rearrangement joins TRBV5-6 to TRBJ2-7, with D tentatively TRBD1 (5 bases). The CDR3 covers 16 residues. Between the trimmed V and J ends, which lost 4 bases and 1 base, there was a span of 18 bases. The germline V gene has CDR1 SGHDT and CDR2 YYEEEE. CDR3 bases: TGTGCCAGCAGCGTGATCACAGGAGTGCCTTCCTACGAGCAGTACTTC. Its translation is CASSVITGVPSYEQYF.

This chain joins TRBV4-1 and TRBJ1-1; D is unresolved. In germline, CDR1 is MGHRA, CDR2 YSYEKL. The CDR3 has 13 amino acids. Trimming shortened V by 0 bases and J by 1 base, and 3 bases separated the two germline ends. CDR3 sequence: CASSQDPNTEAFF. The CDR3 DNA follows: TGCGCCAGCAGCCAAGATCCGAACACTGAAGCTTTCTTT.

This chain connects TRBV7-2 to TRBJ2-3, with TRBD2 matching over 7 bases. Per the germline V gene, CDR1 is SGHTA and CDR2 is FQGNSA. The CDR3 has 18 amino acids. V gave up 1 base and J gave up 4 bases; unmatched junction bases: 14. Here the CDR3 reads CASSLVPSGYGGADTQYF. DNA for the CDR3: TGTGCCAGCAGCTTAGTCCCTAGCGGATACGGCGGGGCAGATACGCAGTATTTT.